This paragraph covers one T cell receptor (beta chain) sequence. Assay: immunoSEQ multiplex PCR; the TCRdb copy retains only in-frame clones and omits some. The table includes some 460,000 clones, around 90% detected once. The CDR3 totals 15 residues. V shed 6 bases and J 7 bases; nucleotides not matched to a gene: 11. Germline V gene sequence: CDR1 MNHEY, CDR2 SVGAGI. This sample was included in a study of blood T cell repertoires in COVID-19. V and J are TRBV6-5 and TRBJ1-4, with TRBD1 matching 7 bases. Specimen: PBMCs or T cells enriched from blood (not recorded which). The clonotype originates from a woman under 30 who had recovered from COVID-19. The CDR3 protein is CASRETGSEVEKLFF. In DNA, the CDR3 is TGTGCCAGCAGGGAGACAGGGAGTGAAGTTGAAAAACTGTTTTTT.